These 2 T cell receptor beta chains originate from one sample sequenced in a study of T-cell memory formation after mild COVID-19. TCRdb ran MiXCR on the 5' RACE reads and lists one entry per CDR3 protein. Here the sample spans approximately 65,000 distinct CDR3 sequences, roughly 10% being singletons. Sample: PBMCs or a T cell subset sorted from them (not recorded which). These receptors were obtained from a man in his late teens or twenties who had mild COVID-19 (a few samples of this study predate the infection). Cell type and time point are not known.

This clonotype was recorded at least ten times. The V and J genes are TRBV9 and TRBJ2-1; 8 bases align to TRBD2. The ends lost 3 bases at V and 3 bases at J; junction bases unmatched: 5. The CDR3 length is 15 residues. CDR1 SGDLS and CDR2 YYNGEE come from the germline V gene. The CDR3, as DNA: TGTGCCAGCAGCGCCCGACTAGCGAACTACAATGAGCAGTTCTTC. This codes for CASSARLANYNEQFF.

The chain couples TRBV6-5 to TRBJ1-1; TRBD1 matches 7 bases. V gave up 6 bases and J gave up 6 bases; unmatched junction bases: 13. CDR1 is MNHEY, CDR2 SVGAGI, per germline. The CDR3 is made up of 15 amino acids. The CDR3 region is CASSSGTVKDSEAFF. CDR3 bases: TGTGCCAGCAGCTCCGGGACAGTCAAAGATTCTGAAGCTTTCTTT.